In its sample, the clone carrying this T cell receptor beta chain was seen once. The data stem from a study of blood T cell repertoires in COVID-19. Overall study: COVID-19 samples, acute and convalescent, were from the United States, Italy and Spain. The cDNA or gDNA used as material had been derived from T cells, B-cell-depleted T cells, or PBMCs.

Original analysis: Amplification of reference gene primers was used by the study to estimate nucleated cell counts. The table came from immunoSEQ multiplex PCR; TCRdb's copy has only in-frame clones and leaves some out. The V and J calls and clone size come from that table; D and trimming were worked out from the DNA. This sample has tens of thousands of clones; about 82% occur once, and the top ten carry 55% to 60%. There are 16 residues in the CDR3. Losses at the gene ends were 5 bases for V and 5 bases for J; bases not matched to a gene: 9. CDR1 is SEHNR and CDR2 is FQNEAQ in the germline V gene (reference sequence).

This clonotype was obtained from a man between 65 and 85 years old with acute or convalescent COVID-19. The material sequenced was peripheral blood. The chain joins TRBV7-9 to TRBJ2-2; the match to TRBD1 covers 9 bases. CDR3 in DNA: TGTGCCAGCAGCACCCGGGACAGGGTCTATACCGGGGAGCTGTTTTTT. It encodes CASSTRDRVYTGELFF.